The rows below give T cell receptor beta chains drawn from one sample of a study of blood T cell repertoires in COVID-19. Some clones are missing from TCRdb's copy, which holds only in-frame ones; the method was immunoSEQ multiplex PCR. The table records about 23,000 clones, under 90% of them present only once. The sequencing sample was made of peripheral blood. Every receptor here comes from a woman aged 80 or over with acute or convalescent COVID-19. CDR3s leave out the opening cysteine and the closing phenylalanine or tryptophan. Clone size appears in some rows only: once, few, many, or a class for an expanded clone.

size,J,V,CDR3
.,TRBJ2-1,TRBV2,ASTIAGGPYNEQF
.,TRBJ1-4,TRBV7-9,ASSKNRNQDEKLF
.,TRBJ2-1,TRBV9,ASSVAEGASYNEQF
.,TRBJ1-1,TRBV18,ASSPLGQGDTEAF
.,TRBJ1-2,TRBV4-1,ASSQESYGYT
.,TRBJ1-1,TRBV29-1,SVSGQLNTEAF
.,TRBJ1-1,TRBV3-1/TRBV3-2,ASSQSRQAPRQNTEAF
.,TRBJ1-4,TRBV6-2/TRBV6-3,ASSYVSATNEKLF
.,TRBJ1-1,TRBV25-1,ASRGTGEVTEAF
.,TRBJ2-1,TRBV6-5,ASSSPGRATNEQF
.,TRBJ2-7,TRBV25-1,ASSERTSGSGEQY
.,TRBJ2-3,TRBV7-8,ASSFWDRGRSSTDTQY
.,TRBJ1-1,TRBV5-1,ASSLETGLLNTEAF
.,TRBJ2-7,TRBV6-5,ASIWQGAYEQY
.,TRBJ1-1,TRBV20-1,SATRGLLR
.,TRBJ1-2,TRBV19,ASSTSGTNYGYT
.,TRBJ2-5,TRBV7-2,AGARRVGQETQY
once,TRBJ2-3,TRBV7-9,ASSYYRTSTDTQY
.,TRBJ2-4,TRBV4-3,ASSQDFSQSKNIQY
once,TRBJ2-1,TRBV7-9,ASSLAPGLVGHEQF
.,TRBJ1-1,TRBV7-8,ASSLADRAGTEAF
once,TRBJ1-2,TRBV6-1,ASSEVGGSLGYT
.,TRBJ1-5,TRBV2,ASSDLGGYQPQH
.,TRBJ2-7,TRBV4-1,ASSQDLGRSSLVPYEQY
.,TRBJ2-1,TRBV5-4,ASSFGSGAYNEQF
.,TRBJ1-1,TRBV5-1,ASSPRGGNTEAF
.,TRBJ2-3,TRBV5-4,ASSTRLAGGFTDTQY
.,TRBJ2-7,TRBV7-2,ASSYESTAGYEQY
.,TRBJ2-3,TRBV30,AWSPGSSRDTQY
once,TRBJ2-2,TRBV11-2,ASSLSLARANTGELF
.,TRBJ1-2,TRBV6-5,ASSYSPTGGNYGYT
.,TRBJ2-1,TRBV19,ASSHTGPPTNEQF
.,TRBJ1-5,TRBV19,GGGGTLDQPQH
.,TRBJ2-5,TRBV5-1,ASSYGSASSIETQY
.,TRBJ2-2,TRBV10-1,ASSERGGELF
once,TRBJ1-1,TRBV6-5,ASIPLKGGAEAF
.,TRBJ1-2,TRBV6-5,ASSYSRGNYGYT
.,TRBJ2-5,TRBV7-9,ASSLAGQPGRTQY
.,TRBJ2-3,TRBV7-2,ASSSTGAPADTQY
.,TRBJ1-2,TRBV9,ASSVAQGPYGYT
once,TRBJ1-5,TRBV6-5,ASTGPQVSRQPQH
few,TRBJ1-2,TRBV7-6,ASSLSPGNYGYT
.,TRBJ2-1,TRBV18,ASSLRQGSKGDNEQF
.,TRBJ1-2,TRBV3-1/TRBV3-2,ASSHADRRAGGYT
.,TRBJ1-1,TRBV6-1,ASSDGQRYTEAF
.,TRBJ2-1,TRBV11-2,ASSSALGTGGGNEQF
.,TRBJ2-6,TRBV5-5,ASSPVGGSGGANVLT
few,TRBJ2-7,TRBV7-6,ASSLRVESFDEQY
.,TRBJ2-1,TRBV2,ASSGGRATNEQF
.,TRBJ1-2,TRBV10-1,ASSETKTGGYT
.,TRBJ2-4,TRBV6-2/TRBV6-3,ASSSVFFGVENIQY
.,TRBJ2-4,TRBV4-3,ASSQEMGAGAKNIQY
.,TRBJ2-7,TRBV19,ASSYGGPPKDEQY
.,TRBJ2-3,TRBV24-1,ATSDRGLDTQY
.,TRBJ1-4,TRBV19,ASSYSQGAANEKLF
.,TRBJ2-7,TRBV15,ATSRGGGSYEQY
once,TRBJ2-7,TRBV30,AWSVGLAGPRSSYEQY
once,TRBJ2-3,TRBV20-1,SASNEGSAIVDTQY
.,TRBJ2-1,TRBV6-5,ASSRGASRNEQF